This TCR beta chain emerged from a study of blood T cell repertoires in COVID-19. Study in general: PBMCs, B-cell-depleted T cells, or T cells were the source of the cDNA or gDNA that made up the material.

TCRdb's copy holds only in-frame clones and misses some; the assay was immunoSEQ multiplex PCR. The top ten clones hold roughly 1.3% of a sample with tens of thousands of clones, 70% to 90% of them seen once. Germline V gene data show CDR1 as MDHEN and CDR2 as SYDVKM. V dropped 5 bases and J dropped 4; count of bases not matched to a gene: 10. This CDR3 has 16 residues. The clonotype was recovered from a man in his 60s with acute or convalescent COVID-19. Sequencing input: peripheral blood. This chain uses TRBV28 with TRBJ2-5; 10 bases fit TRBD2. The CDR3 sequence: CASSQLAGSGAETQYF. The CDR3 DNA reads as TGTGCCAGCAGTCAACTAGCGGGATCCGGGGCAGAGACCCAGTACTTC.